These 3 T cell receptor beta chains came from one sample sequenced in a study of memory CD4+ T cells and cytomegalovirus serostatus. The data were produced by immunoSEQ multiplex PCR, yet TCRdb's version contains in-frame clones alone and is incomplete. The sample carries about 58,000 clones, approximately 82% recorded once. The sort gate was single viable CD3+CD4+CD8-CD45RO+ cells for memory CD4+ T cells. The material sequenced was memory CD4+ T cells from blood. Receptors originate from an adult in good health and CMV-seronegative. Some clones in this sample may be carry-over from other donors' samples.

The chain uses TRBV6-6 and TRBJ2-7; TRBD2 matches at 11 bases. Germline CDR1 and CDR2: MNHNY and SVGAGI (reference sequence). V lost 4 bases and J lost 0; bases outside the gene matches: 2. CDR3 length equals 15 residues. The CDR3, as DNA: TGTGCCAGCAGTTCTAGCGGGGGGAGCTCCTACGAGCAGTACTTC. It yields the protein CASSSSGGSSYEQYF.

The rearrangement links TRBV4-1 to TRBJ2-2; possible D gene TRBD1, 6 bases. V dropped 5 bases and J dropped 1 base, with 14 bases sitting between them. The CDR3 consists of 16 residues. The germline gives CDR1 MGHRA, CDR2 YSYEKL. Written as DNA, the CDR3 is TGCGCCAGCAGCTACAGGGTCCTGGGGAACACCGGGGAGCTGTTTTTT. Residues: CASSYRVLGNTGELFF.

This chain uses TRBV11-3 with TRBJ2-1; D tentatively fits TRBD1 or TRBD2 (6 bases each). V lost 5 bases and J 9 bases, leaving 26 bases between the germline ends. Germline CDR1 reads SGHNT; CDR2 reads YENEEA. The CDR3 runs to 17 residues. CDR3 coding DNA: TGTGCCAGCAGCCCTGGCGCCGGGGGCGCGAAGGGCGGTGAGCAGTTCTTC. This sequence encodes CASSPGAGGAKGGEQFF.